This TCR beta chain was observed in a study of CD8+CD57+ T cells in acquired aplastic anemia. Study context: When averaged, DNA from sorted CD4+ and CD8+ cells came to approximately 3.2 ug.

Notes on the study in general: Patients and controls had in common fewer than 30 CD8+ CDR3 sequences. Between patients and controls, CD8+ Simpson's diversity did not vary significantly.

This clonotype was found a few times. What it binds is unknown. Previously, flow cytometry had revealed CD8+CD57+ cell expansion in the patients chosen for sequencing. Every patient presented with severe acquired aplastic anemia. Genomic DNA served as template for TCR beta VDJ and CDR3 profiling. TCRdb used MiXCR to reprocess the reads, holding one entry per CDR3 protein. This table has approximately 190,000 distinct CDR3 sequences, nearly 50% appearing once. Sequencing used sorted CD4+, CD8+, or CD8+CD57+ T cells (not recorded which) from PBMCs. This TCR came from a human donor with aplastic anemia.

The DNA of the CDR3 is TGTGCCAGCAAATGGGACAGCAAGAACATTCAGTACTTC. Translated: CASKWDSKNIQYF. The chain couples TRBV2 to TRBJ2-4; 7 bases are a match to TRBD1. V was clipped by 7 bases and J by 7 bases; unmatched bases: 7. Looked up from germline, CDR1 is SNHLY and CDR2 is FYNNEI. The CDR3 totals 13 residues.